What follows are 13 T cell receptor beta chains derived from one specimen sequenced in a study of OX40 agonist ivuxolimab in advanced cancers. Here immunoSEQ multiplex PCR was the method, and the copy in TCRdb shows in-frame clones only, minus some. The table has just under 75,000 clones, 92% seen once. Sequencing was performed on CD4+ or CD8+ T cells sorted from blood, taken in a trial of the OX40 agonist ivuxolimab. The receptor source for this set is an adult with an advanced solid tumor such as melanoma, head and neck, liver or kidney cancer.

This chain links TRBV4-3 with TRBJ2-7; maybe TRBD2 (6 bases). The CDR3 has 17 residues. Trimming took off 0 bases at V and 3 bases at J, with 18 bases between the two ends. CDR1 is LGHNA, CDR2 YSLEER, per germline. CDR3 nucleotides: TGCGCCAGCAGCCAAGATACTTTAGAGGGACTGAGCTACGAGCAGTACTTC. Translation: CASSQDTLEGLSYEQYF.

This clone was seen only a few times. The chain recombines TRBV10-3 with TRBJ1-1; D not resolved. V was clipped by 10 bases and J by 3 bases, with 15 bases between them. From germline, CDR1 is ENHRY and CDR2 SYGVKD. This CDR3 contains 13 residues. This chain's CDR3 is CATRALHDTEAFF. The CDR3, as DNA: TGTGCCACAAGAGCCCTGCACGACACTGAAGCTTTCTTT.

Comments on this clone: Other DNA variants within this sample encode the same CDR3. This rearrangement joins TRBV6-5 to TRBJ2-5; 9 bases match TRBD2. The germline V gene has CDR1 MNHEY and CDR2 SVGAGI. V shed 0 bases and J 4 bases; nucleotides not matched to a gene: 3. This CDR3 has 15 amino acids. The CDR3 DNA follows: TGTGCCAGCAGTTACTCTAGCGGGAGAGGAGAGACCCAGTACTTC. It codes for CASSYSSGRGETQYF.

This chain uses TRBV7-9 with TRBJ2-7; 8 nucleotides line up with TRBD1. V shed 6 bases and J 5 bases; nucleotides not matched to a gene: 9. This CDR3 has 14 residues. Germline V gives CDR1 SEHNR, CDR2 FQNEAQ (reference sequence). The CDR3 sequence: CASRHSDRGDEQYF. The CDR3, as DNA: TGTGCCAGCAGACATAGTGACAGGGGCGACGAGCAGTACTTC.

This clone was recorded only once. The V call is TRBV6-5, the J call TRBJ2-7, with 7 bases aligning to TRBD1. There are 15 residues in the CDR3. The junction had 14 bases not matched to a gene; V was cut back by 6 bases and J by 6 bases. Germline V gives CDR1 MNHEY, CDR2 SVGAGI. The CDR3 region has the DNA TGTGCCAGCAGACCATCCGGGACAGCAGGTTTCGAGCAGTACTTC. It encodes CASRPSGTAGFEQYF.

The chain links TRBV2 to TRBJ2-3; TRBD1 matches at 10 bases. After removal of 11 bases from V and 7 bases from J, the junction contained 3 bases not matched to a gene. From germline, CDR1 is SNHLY and CDR2 FYNNEI. This CDR3 region has 11 residues. The CDR3 here is CAGQGGNTQYF. The CDR3 DNA reads TGTGCCGGACAGGGGGGAAATACGCAGTATTTT.

The chain employs TRBV19 and TRBJ1-2; 7 nucleotides line up with TRBD1. Germline loops: CDR1 LNHDA, CDR2 SQIVND (reference sequence). Trimming at V came to 5 bases and at J to 0 bases, leaving 6 bases not matched to a gene. The CDR3 length is 15 residues. CDR3 residues: CASSPRGTANYGYTF. CDR3 in DNA: TGTGCCAGTAGTCCAAGGGGGACAGCTAACTATGGCTACACCTTC.

The CDR3 loop reads CASSRTRTDTQYF. CDR3 DNA: TGCGCCAGCAGCCGGACACGGACAGATACGCAGTATTTT. The chain joins TRBV10-1 to TRBJ2-3, with D perhaps matching TRBD1 (5 bases). The CDR3 sequence is 13 residues long. The germline V and J ends were trimmed by 6 bases and 3 bases, with 10 bases remaining between them. Looked up from germline, CDR1 is WNHNN and CDR2 is SYGVQD (reference sequence).

The V call is TRBV2, the J call TRBJ2-2; 7 bases agree with TRBD1. Germline CDR1 and CDR2: SNHLY and FYNNEI. After removal of 4 bases from V and 6 bases from J, the junction contained 2 bases not matched to a gene. The CDR3 runs 13 residues. CDR3 sequence: CASSGQGAGELFF. The CDR3, as DNA: TGTGCCAGCAGTGGACAGGGAGCCGGGGAGCTGTTTTTT.

This clone was picked up one time. The chain couples TRBV5-5 to TRBJ2-7; D uncertain. CDR3 size: 12 residues. Germline V gene lookup returns CDR1 SGHKS and CDR2 YYEKEE (reference sequence). The V and J ends lost 4 bases and 4 bases respectively, with 9 bases between them. Written as DNA, the CDR3 is TGTGCCAGCAGCCCCTCTAGGTACGAGCAGTACTTC. It is translated as CASSPSRYEQYF.

This chain uses TRBV27 with TRBJ2-3; D may be TRBD2 (6 bases). V was pared by 5 bases and J by 1 base, with 7 bases between. This CDR3 contains 13 residues. The germline V gene has CDR1 MNHEY and CDR2 SMNVEV (reference sequence). For the CDR3, the DNA is TGTGCCAGCAGTGGCGGGGGCACAGATACGCAGTATTTT. Encoded protein: CASSGGGTDTQYF.

This rearrangement joins TRBV28 to TRBJ1-2; D gene ambiguous. Germline loops: CDR1 MDHEN, CDR2 SYDVKM. The CDR3 spans 10 residues. V gave up 3 bases and J gave up 6 bases, with 2 bases separating them. The CDR3 coding sequence is TGTGCCAGCAGTTTCAATGGCTACACCTTC. Protein product: CASSFNGYTF.

The chain recombines TRBV27 with TRBJ1-3; 7 bases map to TRBD1. V was clipped by 5 bases and J by 0 bases; unmatched bases: 1. The CDR3 has 14 amino acids. Germline assignment: CDR1 MNHEY and CDR2 SMNVEV (reference sequence). The CDR3 reads CASSRDSSGNTIYF. CDR3 DNA sequence: TGTGCCAGCAGTAGGGACAGCTCTGGAAACACCATATATTTT.